This TCR beta chain was sequenced during a study of T cell responses to AZD1222 COVID-19 vaccine. Using immunoSEQ multiplex PCR, the repertoire was profiled, and TCRdb retains in-frame clones only, with some absent. The sample shows 40,000 to 55,000 clones, 80% to 90% of them seen only once. The ends were cut back, 2 bases at V and 7 bases at J, with 12 bases in the middle. Germline V gene data show CDR1 as MNHEY and CDR2 as SMNVEV (reference sequence). The CDR3 totals 15 residues. The V call is TRBV27, the J call TRBJ1-6; D is undetermined. The sequence came from an adult who received the AZD1222 COVID-19 vaccine. This specimen consisted of peripheral blood, obtained 28 days after the second AZD1222 dose. The CDR3 region is CASSLRELGNSPLHF. CDR3 nucleotides: TGTGCCAGCAGTTTAAGGGAGTTAGGGAATTCACCCCTCCACTTT.